A selection of T cell receptor beta chains follows, all from one sample in a study of T cell responses to AZD1222 COVID-19 vaccine. Profiling relied on immunoSEQ multiplex PCR, and the TCRdb table lists in-frame clones only, not all of them. The table shows roughly 86,000 clones, with 85% occurring only once. The sequencing here drew on peripheral blood, taken 28 days after the second AZD1222 dose. The source of these receptors is an adult who received the AZD1222 COVID-19 vaccine. Both conserved end residues are part of each CDR3. The D gene is left open where the match is weak.

j_gene | v_gene | d_gene | CDR3nt | CDR3aa
TRBJ1-2 | TRBV10-3 | NA | TGTGCCACAGGGGCAGGGGCCGGTAACTATGGCTACACCTTC | CATGAGAGNYGYTF
TRBJ2-3 | TRBV5-1 | NA | TGCGCCAGCAGCTTAAGGGGCGGAGACACAGATACGCAGTATTTT | CASSLRGGDTDTQYF
TRBJ1-2 | TRBV6-5 | NA | TGTGCCAGCAGCTTTCCCGGCCCGGACAGAGGCTACACCTTC | CASSFPGPDRGYTF
TRBJ1-6 | TRBV28 | TRBD1 | TGTGCCAGCAGTGTCTCCGGGACAGGGCCTTCACCCCTCCACTTT | CASSVSGTGPSPLHF
TRBJ2-1 | TRBV7-8 | TRBD2 | TGTGCCAGCAGCTTAGTAAGCGGGAGTTATGCCAATGAGCAGTTCTTC | CASSLVSGSYANEQFF
TRBJ2-7 | TRBV4-1 | TRBD2 | TGCGCCAGCAGTCCAACAGGGACTAGCGGGAGTTACGAGCAGTACTTC | CASSPTGTSGSYEQYF
TRBJ1-3 | TRBV5-6 | NA | TGTGCCAGCAGGGACAGATCCTCTGGAAACACCATATATTTT | CASRDRSSGNTIYF
TRBJ2-7 | TRBV9 | NA | TGTGCCAGCAGCGTAGCGGTACAGGACGAGCAGTACTTC | CASSVAVQDEQYF
TRBJ2-7 | TRBV5-1 | TRBD1 | TGCGCCAGCAGCTCAGGGATAGGGGGCGGCCAGTCCGAGCAGTACTTC | CASSSGIGGGQSEQYF
TRBJ1-2 | TRBV19 | TRBD1 | TGTGCCAGTAGGTCAGACAGGGACGGCTACACCTTC | CASRSDRDGYTF
TRBJ1-3 | TRBV19 | NA | TGTGCCAGTAGTATAGTTACCGGGATCTCTGGAAACACCATATATTTT | CASSIVTGISGNTIYF